These 18 T cell receptor beta chains share one sample of origin, sequenced in a study of breast tumors, draining lymph nodes, adjacent tissues (TCRdb year 2016). The axillary draining lymph nodes of breast cancer patients were the source of the lymph node samples. Library preparation used multiplex PCR. Sequencing relied on an Illumina HiSeq 2000. TCRdb took the public reads, trimmed them with fastp at Q25, ran MiXCR for clone calling and kept in-frame beta chains. CDR3 protein sequences are deduplicated, and each keeps its most common genes and DNA. Here the sample has about 200,000 distinct CDR3 sequences; around 34% occur a single time. 3% to 4% of the sample comes from the top ten. The material sequenced was axillary lymph node tissue. Every receptor here comes from a female donor with breast cancer. Some clones in this sample may be carry-over from other donors' samples.

This clonotype has a count of ten or more. The rearrangement links TRBV3-1 to TRBJ2-5, with D possibly matching TRBD2 (6 bases). The CDR3 contains 14 residues. Per the germline V gene, CDR1 is LGHDT and CDR2 is YNNKEL (reference sequence). V was pared by 4 bases and J by 4 bases, with 13 bases between. As DNA, the CDR3 is TGTGCCAGCAGCCCCGGGGGTGGAGTAGAGACCCAGTACTTC. Its translation: CASSPGGGVETQYF.

This chain uses TRBV6-2 or TRBV6-3 with TRBJ1-5, with unresolved D. Germline lookup yields CDR1 MNHEY and CDR2 SVGEGT. Trimming removed 2 bases from V and 4 bases from J, with 12 bases in between. The CDR3 spans 15 residues. The chain's CDR3 is CASSYVVWLNQPQHF. In DNA, the CDR3 is TGTGCCAGCAGTTACGTGGTCTGGCTAAATCAGCCCCAGCATTTT.

This clonotype was observed many times. The chain recombines TRBV20-1 with TRBJ2-7, with 10 bases fitting TRBD2. CDR3 size: 14 residues. CDR1 is DFQATT and CDR2 is SNEGSKA in the germline V gene (reference sequence). J lost 4 bases, V lost 1 base, and 4 bases had no gene match. The CDR3 sequence: CSARVASGGYEQYF. The DNA of the CDR3 is TGCAGTGCTAGAGTCGCTAGCGGGGGATACGAGCAGTACTTC.

This clonotype was seen at least ten times. This clone may be a read error of a much larger clone one base away. The rearrangement uses TRBV24-1 and TRBJ1-2; D is perhaps TRBD1 (5 bases). Germline values: CDR1 KGHDR, CDR2 SFDVKD. V was pared by 5 bases and J by 4 bases, with 13 bases between. The CDR3 consists of 14 residues. CDR3 in amino acids: CATSVHRQFYGYTF. Here the CDR3 DNA reads TGTGCCACCAGTGTGCACCGACAGTTCTATGGCTACACCTTC.

J is TRBJ1-6 and V is TRBV2; D possibly corresponds to TRBD1 (5 bases). Trimming cost V 8 bases and J 10 bases, with 15 bases left between them. CDR1 and CDR2 (germline): SNHLY, FYNNEI. The length of the CDR3 is 13 residues. The DNA for the CDR3 is TGTGCCAGCCTAGCGGGAGGGGAATCACCCCTCCACTTT. It yields the protein CASLAGGESPLHF.

For this clonotype: The germline gene is not matched at one end of the junction; a read error may be the cause. The V gene is TRBV12-5, the J gene TRBJ2-3, with D perhaps TRBD2 (6 bases). The CDR3 runs to 14 residues. Germline CDR1 LGHNT, CDR2 FRNRAP. CDR3 loop: CASGLAGRTGTQYF. In DNA, the CDR3 is TGTGCTAGTGGCCTTGCGGGACGAACAGGTACGCAGTATTTT.

This clonotype was recorded many times. V is TRBV5-1 and J is TRBJ1-3; unclear D gene. Trimming left V 4 bases short and J 4 bases short, with 12 bases between. Germline CDR1 is SGHRS and CDR2 is YFSETQ. This CDR3 has 14 amino acids. CDR3 in amino acids: CASSPGLGGNTIYF. In nucleotides, the CDR3 is TGCGCCAGCAGCCCGGGCCTCGGGGGAAACACCATATATTTT.

The chain combines TRBV20-1 with TRBJ2-5; 8 nucleotides align to TRBD2. V shed 4 bases, J shed 2 bases, and the junction held 9 bases outside the gene matches. Germline V lookup: CDR1 DFQATT, CDR2 SNEGSKA (reference sequence). The CDR3 spans 15 residues. As DNA, the CDR3 is TGCAGTGCTAAGGGACTAGGCCGGGGGCAAGAGACCCAGTACTTC. It encodes CSAKGLGRGQETQYF.

This clonotype has a handful of counts. This may stem from a read error, because a much larger clone lies one nucleotide away. This CDR3 fails to terminate in the conserved phenylalanine or tryptophan, so it likely reflects a read error. CDR3 DNA: TGTGCCAGCAGCGAGGGACTAGCGGGCTACGAGCAGTACCTC. Amino acids: CASSEGLAGYEQYL. J is TRBJ2-7 and V is TRBV7-9; TRBD2 aligns across 12 bases. This CDR3 region has 14 residues. Germline trimming cut 5 bases from V and 3 bases from J; bases unmatched to any gene: 2. The germline V gene has CDR1 SEHNR and CDR2 FQNEAQ (reference sequence).

This clonotype was seen at least ten times. The V gene is TRBV19, the J gene TRBJ2-7; TRBD1 matches 7 bases. This CDR3 is built from 14 residues. The germline V gene has CDR1 LNHDA and CDR2 SQIVND (reference sequence). J was trimmed by 5 bases and V by 5 bases; bases with no gene match: 9. CDR3 protein: CASSSDRSVHEQYF. The CDR3 bases are TGTGCCAGTAGTTCGGACAGGTCTGTGCACGAGCAGTACTTC.

This clonotype came up many times. This chain joins TRBV12-3 or TRBV12-4 and TRBJ2-3, with 9 positions matching TRBD2. V dropped 6 bases and J dropped 4; count of bases not matched to a gene: 8. The CDR3 has 15 residues. The CDR3 coding sequence is TGTGCCAGCAGAACCGAGCGGGAGGTCCCAGATACGCAGTATTTT. Its translation: CASRTEREVPDTQYF.

The V gene is TRBV11-2, the J gene TRBJ1-1; D may be TRBD1 (6 bases). Between the trimmed V and J ends, which lost 5 bases and 3 bases, there was a span of 16 bases. This CDR3 spans 15 amino acids. CDR1 and CDR2 from the germline V gene are SGHAT and FQNNGV. CDR3 sequence: CASSVIRTVDTEAFF. For the CDR3, the DNA is TGTGCCAGCAGCGTAATAAGGACAGTGGACACTGAAGCTTTCTTT.

This clonotype was detected many times. The chain combines TRBV10-3 with TRBJ2-3; tentative D call: TRBD2 (6 bases). Germline CDR1 ENHRY, CDR2 SYGVKD. With 0 bases removed from V and 1 base from J, the gap between germline ends came to 11 bases. The CDR3 covers 16 residues. This chain's CDR3 is CAISESGGAGTDTQYF. The CDR3 nucleotides are TGTGCCATCAGTGAGTCAGGCGGGGCAGGCACAGATACGCAGTATTTT.

In its sample, this clonotype was seen many times. This chain uses TRBV6-1 with TRBJ1-6; 7 bases fit TRBD1. Germline V lookup: CDR1 MNHNS, CDR2 SASEGT. J gave up 7 bases and V 6 bases, and 6 bases lay outside the gene matches. CDR3 length equals 14 residues. This CDR3 reads CASRGDSGNSPLHF. The DNA of the CDR3 is TGTGCCAGCAGAGGGGACAGCGGGAATTCACCCCTCCACTTT.

There are many counts of this clonotype. The chain is built from TRBV7-2 and TRBJ1-3; TRBD1 might be the D (6 bases). Germline V gene data show CDR1 as SGHTA and CDR2 as FQGNSA. CDR3 length equals 17 residues. V was cut by 1 base and J by 3 bases, with 16 bases left in between. CDR3 sequence: CASSLGQGRLGGNTIYF. In DNA form, the CDR3 reads TGTGCCAGCAGCTTAGGTCAGGGGCGTCTGGGTGGAAACACCATATATTTT.

On this clonotype: This likely comes from a read error, as the CDR3 has no conserved phenylalanine or tryptophan at its end. The CDR3 loop reads CASSPRTGNYGYTC. CDR3 coding DNA: TGTGCCAGCAGTCCACGGACAGGGAACTATGGCTACACCTGC. This chain links TRBV6-1 with TRBJ1-2, with 8 bases identical to TRBD1. V shed 5 bases, J shed 2 bases, and the junction held 4 bases outside the gene matches. Per germline, CDR1 MNHNS and CDR2 SASEGT. This CDR3 is built from 14 residues.

This clonotype has a handful of counts. CDR3 in amino acids: CASFGSPNEKLFF. The CDR3 DNA sequence: TGTGCCAGCTTCGGGTCTCCAAATGAAAAACTGTTTTTT. The chain carries TRBV18 and TRBJ1-4; D remains unclear. This CDR3 has 13 amino acids. V was trimmed by 7 bases and J by 5 bases, leaving 11 bases between them. The germline V gene has CDR1 KGHSH and CDR2 LQKENI.

This chain connects TRBV28 to TRBJ2-6; 8 bases align to TRBD1. The ends lost 4 bases at V and 0 bases at J; junction bases unmatched: 8. This CDR3 region has 18 residues. The V gene's germline CDR1 is MDHEN and CDR2 SYDVKM. CDR3 DNA: TGTGCCAGCAGTTCCAGGGGGACAGGTACCTCTGGGGCCAACGTCCTGACTTTC. It encodes CASSSRGTGTSGANVLTF.